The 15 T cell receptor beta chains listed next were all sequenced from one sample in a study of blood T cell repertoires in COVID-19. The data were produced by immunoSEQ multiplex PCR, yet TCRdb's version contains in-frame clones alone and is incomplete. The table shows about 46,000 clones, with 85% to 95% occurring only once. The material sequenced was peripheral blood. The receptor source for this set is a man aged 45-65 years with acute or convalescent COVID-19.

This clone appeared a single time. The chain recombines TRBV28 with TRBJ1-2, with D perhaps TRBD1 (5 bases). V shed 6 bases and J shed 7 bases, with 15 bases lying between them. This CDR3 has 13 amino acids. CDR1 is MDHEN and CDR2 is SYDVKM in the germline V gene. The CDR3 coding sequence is TGTGCCAGCAGGGCGGGAGGGGTAGGTGGCTACACCTTC. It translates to CASRAGGVGGYTF.

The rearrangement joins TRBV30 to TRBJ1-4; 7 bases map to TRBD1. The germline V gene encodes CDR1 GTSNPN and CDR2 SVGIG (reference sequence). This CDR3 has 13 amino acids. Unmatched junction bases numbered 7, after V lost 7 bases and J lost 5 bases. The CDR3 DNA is TGTGCCTCAACAGGGGCCGTCAATGAAAAACTGTTTTTT. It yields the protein CASTGAVNEKLFF.

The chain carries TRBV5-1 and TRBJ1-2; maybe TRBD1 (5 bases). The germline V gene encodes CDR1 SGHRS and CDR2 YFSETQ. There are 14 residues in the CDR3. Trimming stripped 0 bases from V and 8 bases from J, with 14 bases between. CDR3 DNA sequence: TGCGCCAGCAGCTTGGGAAGGGGACTTATCGGCTACACCTTC. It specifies CASSLGRGLIGYTF.

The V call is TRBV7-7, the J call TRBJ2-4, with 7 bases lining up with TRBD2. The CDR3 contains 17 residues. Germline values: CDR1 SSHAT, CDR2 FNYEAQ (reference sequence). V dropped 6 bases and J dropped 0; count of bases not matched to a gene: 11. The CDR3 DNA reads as TGTGCCAGCAGTCCTCTCCGCGGGGGTGCAGCCAAAAACATTCAGTACTTC. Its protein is CASSPLRGGAAKNIQYF.

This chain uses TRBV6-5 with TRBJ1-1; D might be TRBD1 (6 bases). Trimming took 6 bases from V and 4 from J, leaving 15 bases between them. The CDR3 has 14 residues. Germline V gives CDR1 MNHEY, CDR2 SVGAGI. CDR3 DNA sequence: TGTGCCAGCAGGGATCATACAGGGACCACTGAAGCTTTCTTT. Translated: CASRDHTGTTEAFF.

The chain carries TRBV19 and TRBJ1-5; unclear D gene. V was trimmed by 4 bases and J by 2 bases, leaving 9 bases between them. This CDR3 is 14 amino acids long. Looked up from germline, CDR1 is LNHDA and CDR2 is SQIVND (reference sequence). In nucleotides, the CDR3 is TGTGCCAGTAGTAACATCGGGGGCAATCAGCCCCAGCATTTT. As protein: CASSNIGGNQPQHF.

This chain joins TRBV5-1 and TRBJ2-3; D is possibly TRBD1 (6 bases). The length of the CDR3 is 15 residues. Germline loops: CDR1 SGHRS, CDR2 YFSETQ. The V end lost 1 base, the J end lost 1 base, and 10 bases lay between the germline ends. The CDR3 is CASSLRRGGTDTQYF. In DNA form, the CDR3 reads TGCGCCAGCAGCTTGCGCAGGGGTGGCACAGATACGCAGTATTTT.

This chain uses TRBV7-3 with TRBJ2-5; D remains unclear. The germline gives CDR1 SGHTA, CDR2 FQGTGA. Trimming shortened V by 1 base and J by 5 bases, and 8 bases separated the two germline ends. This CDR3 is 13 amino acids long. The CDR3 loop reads CASSLNTVETQYF. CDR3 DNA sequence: TGTGCCAGCAGCTTAAATACAGTGGAGACCCAGTACTTC.

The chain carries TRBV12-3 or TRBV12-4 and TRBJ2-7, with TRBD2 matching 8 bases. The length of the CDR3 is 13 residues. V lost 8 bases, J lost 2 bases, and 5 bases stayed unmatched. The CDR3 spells CASASGGPYEQYF. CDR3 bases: TGTGCCAGCGCCAGCGGGGGTCCCTACGAGCAGTACTTC.

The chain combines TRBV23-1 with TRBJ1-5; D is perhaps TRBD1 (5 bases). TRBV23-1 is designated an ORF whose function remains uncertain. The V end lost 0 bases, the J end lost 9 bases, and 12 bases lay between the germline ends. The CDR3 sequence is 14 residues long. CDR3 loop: CASSQSGGDGPQHF. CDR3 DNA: TGCGCCAGCAGTCAATCGGGGGGGGATGGGCCCCAGCATTTT.

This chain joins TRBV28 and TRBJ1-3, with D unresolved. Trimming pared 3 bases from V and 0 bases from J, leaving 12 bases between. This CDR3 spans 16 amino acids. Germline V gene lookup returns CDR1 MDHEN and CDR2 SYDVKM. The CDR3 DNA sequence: TGTGCCAGCAGTTTTGGTGGCCGAAGCTCTGGAAACACCATATATTTT. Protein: CASSFGGRSSGNTIYF.

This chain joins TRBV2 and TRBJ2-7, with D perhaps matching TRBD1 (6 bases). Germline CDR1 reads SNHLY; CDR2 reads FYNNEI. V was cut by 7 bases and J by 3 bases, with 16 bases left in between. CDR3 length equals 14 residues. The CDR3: CASTRQAVLYEQYF. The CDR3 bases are TGTGCCAGCACTCGACAGGCGGTTCTCTACGAGCAGTACTTC.

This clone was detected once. DNA of the CDR3: TGCGCCAGCAGAGAAGGGCGGGATAATGAAAAACTGTTTTTT. Its protein is CASREGRDNEKLFF. V and J are TRBV5-1 and TRBJ1-4; D call uncertain. The CDR3 is 14 amino acids. Germline CDR1 SGHRS, CDR2 YFSETQ. V was pared by 5 bases and J by 4 bases, with 12 bases between.

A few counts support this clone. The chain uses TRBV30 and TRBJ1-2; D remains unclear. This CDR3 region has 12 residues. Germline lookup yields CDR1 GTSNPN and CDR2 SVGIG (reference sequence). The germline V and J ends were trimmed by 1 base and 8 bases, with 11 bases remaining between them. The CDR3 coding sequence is TGTGCCTGGAGTGCGAGTGGTTGGGGCTACACCTTC. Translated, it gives CAWSASGWGYTF. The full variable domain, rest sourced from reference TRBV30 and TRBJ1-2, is SQTIHQWPATLVQPVGSPLSLECTVEGTSNPNLYWYRQAAGRGLQLLFYSVGIGQISSEVPQNLSASRPQDRQFILSSKKLLLSDSGFYLCAWSASGWGYTFGSGTRLTVV.

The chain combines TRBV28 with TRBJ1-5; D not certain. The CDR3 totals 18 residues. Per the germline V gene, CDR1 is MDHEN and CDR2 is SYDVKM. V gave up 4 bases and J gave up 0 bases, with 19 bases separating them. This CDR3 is CASSSLTGRWNSNQPQHF. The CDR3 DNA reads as TGTGCCAGCAGTTCCCTGACCGGGAGGTGGAATAGCAATCAGCCCCAGCATTTT.